The 24 T cell receptor beta chains presented below share a single source sample, sequenced in a study of T cell changes during pregnancy in multiple sclerosis. This table comes from immunoSEQ multiplex PCR, and its TCRdb copy is limited to in-frame clones, with some not included. The sample lists about 76,000 clones, roughly 93% occurring once. Specimen: peripheral blood, collected in the second trimester of pregnancy. Every receptor here comes from a female donor with multiple sclerosis, enrolled in a pregnancy study.

This chain uses TRBV5-1 with TRBJ1-5; 9 bases align to TRBD1. Trimming removed 3 bases from V and 9 bases from J; junction bases left unmatched: 7. Germline CDR1 reads SGHRS; CDR2 reads YFSETQ. This CDR3 region has 14 residues. Written as DNA, the CDR3 is TGCGCCAGCAGCTGGGGACAGGGAGGGGGGCCCCAGCATTTT. Its translation: CASSWGQGGGPQHF.

The V call is TRBV19, the J call TRBJ1-5, with D perhaps matching TRBD1 (6 bases). This CDR3 region has 15 residues. V was shortened by 5 bases and J by 2 bases, with 13 bases between the two germline ends. The V gene's germline CDR1 is LNHDA and CDR2 SQIVND (reference sequence). This chain's CDR3 is CASSATGWGNQPQHF. The CDR3, as DNA: TGTGCCAGTAGTGCAACAGGGTGGGGCAATCAGCCCCAGCATTTT.

The chain uses TRBV5-1 and TRBJ2-4, with 8 bases lining up with TRBD1. CDR1 SGHRS and CDR2 YFSETQ come from the germline V gene. CDR3 length: 14 residues. V shed 2 bases and J 5 bases; nucleotides not matched to a gene: 3. The CDR3 nucleotides are TGCGCCAGCAGCTTAGGACAGGGTCAAAACATTCAGTACTTC. It encodes CASSLGQGQNIQYF.

This clone was counted a single time. This sequence joins TRBV20-1 and TRBJ2-3; D is unclear. The CDR3 covers 11 residues. From germline, CDR1 is DFQATT and CDR2 SNEGSKA (reference sequence). V was shortened by 3 bases and J by 7 bases, with 8 bases between the two germline ends. The DNA for the CDR3 is TGCAGTGCTAGCCCAGGAAATACGCAGTATTTT. Translated, it gives CSASPGNTQYF.

The rearrangement uses TRBV4-2 and TRBJ2-5; possibly TRBD2 for D (6 bases). Germline lookup yields CDR1 LGHNA and CDR2 YNFKEQ. The V and J ends lost 0 bases and 2 bases respectively, with 16 bases between them. The length of the CDR3 is 17 residues. This CDR3 is CASSQDDGGEIQETQYF. CDR3 DNA sequence: TGTGCCAGCAGCCAAGATGACGGCGGGGAAATACAAGAGACCCAGTACTTC.

The genes are TRBV5-1 and TRBJ2-1; no firm D call. V lost 0 bases, J lost 0 bases, and 4 bases lay in between. Germline V gives CDR1 SGHRS, CDR2 YFSETQ. The length of the CDR3 is 14 residues. Here the CDR3 reads CASSLESSYNEQFF. The CDR3 region has the DNA TGCGCCAGCAGCTTGGAGAGCTCCTACAATGAGCAGTTCTTC.

The chain couples TRBV6-5 to TRBJ2-7; D is undetermined. The germline V gene encodes CDR1 MNHEY and CDR2 SVGAGI. The V end was cut by 6 bases, the J end by 4 bases, with 13 bases between. This CDR3 has 13 residues. The CDR3 loop is CASRLGRVYEQYF. The CDR3 region has the DNA TGTGCCAGCAGGCTGGGCCGCGTTTACGAGCAGTACTTC.

This clone is a singleton in its sample. The chain has TRBV29-1 and TRBJ2-7; no definite D call. Germline lookup yields CDR1 SQVTM and CDR2 ANQGSEA. V lost 7 bases, J lost 2 bases, and 9 bases lay in between. CDR3 length: 11 amino acids. The CDR3 coding sequence is TGCAGCGCTGGTACGGCCTACGAGCAGTACTTC. Its protein is CSAGTAYEQYF.

The gene calls are TRBV19 and TRBJ2-1; 8 nucleotides agree with TRBD2. The CDR3 spans 14 residues. The J segment lost 6 bases and the V segment lost 6 bases, leaving 7 bases of the junction unmatched. The V gene's germline CDR1 is LNHDA and CDR2 SQIVND (reference sequence). The CDR3 protein is CASSQLAGRNEQFF. The CDR3 coding sequence is TGTGCCAGTAGCCAGCTAGCGGGCCGCAATGAGCAGTTCTTC.

The chain recombines TRBV6-4 with TRBJ1-6; 9 bases line up with TRBD1. V was pared by 4 bases and J by 5 bases, with 3 bases of the junction left unmatched. Germline CDR1 reads MRHNA; CDR2 reads SNTAGT. The CDR3 covers 15 residues. CDR3 region: CASSAGQGNNSPLHF. The CDR3 bases are TGTGCCAGCAGTGCGGGACAGGGAAATAATTCACCCCTCCACTTT.

The chain carries TRBV7-9 and TRBJ2-7, with 8 bases fitting TRBD1. The length of the CDR3 is 14 residues. With 1 base clipped from V and 3 bases from J, the junction kept 2 bases outside the gene matches. Germline V gives CDR1 SEHNR, CDR2 FQNEAQ (reference sequence). CDR3 nucleotides: TGTGCCAGCAGCTTAGAACAGGGGGGCTACGAGCAGTACTTC. Its translation is CASSLEQGGYEQYF.

The chain uses TRBV6-6 and TRBJ1-1; 8 bases are shared with TRBD1. The length of the CDR3 is 12 residues. With 5 bases clipped from V and 10 bases from J, the junction kept 6 bases outside the gene matches. The germline V gene has CDR1 MNHNY and CDR2 SVGAGI (reference sequence). Here the CDR3 reads CASSRGQGRAFF. The CDR3 nucleotides are TGTGCCAGCAGTCGCGGACAGGGAAGAGCTTTCTTT.

The chain carries TRBV9 and TRBJ2-2; TRBD2 might be the D (6 bases). V lost 4 bases to trimming and J lost 3 bases, with 13 bases between them. The CDR3 covers 15 residues. CDR1 is SGDLS, CDR2 YYNGEE, per germline. Written as DNA, the CDR3 is TGTGCCAGCAGCAATCGGGGGTACCACACCGGGGAGCTGTTTTTT. As protein: CASSNRGYHTGELFF. Based on the CDR3 plus reference TRBV9 and TRBJ2-2, the full variable domain is DSGVTQTPKHLITATGQRVTLRCSPRSGDLSVYWYQQSLDQGLQFLIQYYNGEERAKGNILERFSAQQFPDLHSELNLSSLELGDSALYFCASSNRGYHTGELFFGEGSRLTVL.

V is TRBV13 and J is TRBJ1-2; D is perhaps TRBD1 (5 bases). Germline-derived CDR1 and CDR2 are PRHDT and FYEKMQ (reference sequence). CDR3 length: 14 amino acids. V lost 5 bases and J lost 4, with 14 bases in between. DNA of the CDR3: TGTGCCAGCAGCCCCCGCGGGGCCTTCTATGGCTACACCTTC. Translation: CASSPRGAFYGYTF.

The rearrangement joins TRBV7-8 to TRBJ1-5; D is ambiguous. V lost 1 base to trimming and J lost 3 bases, with 13 bases between them. Per germline, CDR1 SGHVS and CDR2 FQNEAQ. CDR3 length equals 16 residues. In DNA form, the CDR3 reads TGTGCCAGCAGCTTAGTTCCCAGGCCCCTCAATCAGCCCCAGCATTTT. It codes for CASSLVPRPLNQPQHF. Together with reference TRBV7-8 and TRBJ1-5, the CDR3 gives the full variable domain: GAGVSQSPRYKVAKRGQDVALRCDPISGHVSLFWYQQALGQGPEFLTYFQNEAQLDKSGLPSDRFFAERPEGSVSTLKIQRTQQEDSAVYLCASSLVPRPLNQPQHFGDGTRLSIL.

The chain is built from TRBV5-1 and TRBJ1-1, with a tentative D call TRBD1 (5 bases). The CDR3 has 16 amino acids. Germline assignment: CDR1 SGHRS and CDR2 YFSETQ. V gave up 0 bases and J gave up 1 base, with 13 bases separating them. The CDR3 loop is CASSLEGAPSNTEAFF. CDR3 sequence (DNA): TGCGCCAGCAGCTTGGAAGGGGCCCCCTCGAACACTGAAGCTTTCTTT.

The CDR3 DNA reads as TGTGCCAGCAGCTCTTTCGTGTTGACAGGGGAGGGGTATGGCTACACCTTC. Translation: CASSSFVLTGEGYGYTF. The chain combines TRBV7-2 with TRBJ1-2; 8 bases match TRBD1. Trimming at V came to 4 bases and at J to 5 bases, leaving 15 bases not matched to a gene. Germline CDR1 SGHTA, CDR2 FQGNSA. The CDR3 contains 17 residues.

This chain links TRBV5-1 with TRBJ2-7, with TRBD2 matching over 12 bases. With 1 base clipped from V and 0 bases from J, the junction kept 11 bases outside the gene matches. The germline gives CDR1 SGHRS, CDR2 YFSETQ. The CDR3 extends over 19 amino acids. CDR3 bases: TGCGCCAGCAGCTTGCCCAGACTAGCGGGGGCCCCCAGCTCCTACGAGCAGTACTTC. Amino acid sequence: CASSLPRLAGAPSSYEQYF.

The V call is TRBV7-9, the J call TRBJ2-7; perhaps TRBD1 as D (5 bases). V was cut by 7 bases and J by 3 bases, with 13 bases left in between. Germline loops: CDR1 SEHNR, CDR2 FQNEAQ (reference sequence). The CDR3 runs to 13 residues. The CDR3 nucleotides read TGTGCCAGCACCCCGACAGAACTCTACGAGCAGTACTTC. It encodes CASTPTELYEQYF.

The chain combines TRBV5-1 with TRBJ2-1, with 9 bases identical to TRBD2. J gave up 6 bases and V 0 bases, and 7 bases lay outside the gene matches. The CDR3 is 16 amino acids. The V gene's germline CDR1 is SGHRS and CDR2 YFSETQ. The CDR3 nucleotides read TGCGCCAGCAGCTTGGCCGGGGCGGGGGGGTCCAATGAGCAGTTCTTC. It codes for CASSLAGAGGSNEQFF.

The rearrangement links TRBV2 to TRBJ2-6; D remains unclear. The CDR3 runs to 16 residues. V was shortened by 2 bases and J by 5 bases, with 13 bases between the two germline ends. Germline V gene lookup returns CDR1 SNHLY and CDR2 FYNNEI. CDR3 sequence: CASSERSAVRANVLTF. In DNA form, the CDR3 reads TGTGCCAGCAGTGAAAGGTCGGCGGTTCGGGCCAACGTCCTGACTTTC. Complete variable domain (other parts from reference TRBV2 and TRBJ2-6): EPEVTQTPSHQVTQMGQEVILRCVPISNHLYFYWYRQILGQKVEFLVSFYNNEISEKSEIFDDQFSVERPDGSNFTLKIRSTKLEDSAMYFCASSERSAVRANVLTFGAGSRLTVL.

V gene TRBV6-1 combines with J gene TRBJ2-1; 8 bases align to TRBD1. CDR3 size: 14 residues. Germline values: CDR1 MNHNS, CDR2 SASEGT. Trimming at V came to 3 bases and at J to 7 bases, leaving 5 bases not matched to a gene. The CDR3 DNA is TGTGCCAGCAGTGACCGGGACAGGCGAAATGAGCAGTTCTTC. It translates to CASSDRDRRNEQFF.

Written as DNA, the CDR3 is TGCGCCAGCAGCCAAGCCGACAGGATGAACACTGAAGCTTTCTTT. Amino acids: CASSQADRMNTEAFF. V and J are TRBV4-1 and TRBJ1-1; perhaps TRBD1 as D (6 bases). Germline CDR1 MGHRA, CDR2 YSYEKL. This CDR3 has 15 amino acids. Trimming pared 1 base from V and 0 bases from J, leaving 9 bases between.

The rearrangement joins TRBV2 to TRBJ1-6, with TRBD1 matching over 10 bases. This CDR3 is built from 15 residues. Trimming removed 6 bases from V and 5 bases from J; junction bases left unmatched: 4. The germline CDR1 and CDR2 sequences are SNHLY and FYNNEI. CDR3 nucleotide sequence: TGTGCCAGCAGCCAAGGACAGGGGGATAATTCACCCCTCCACTTT. Translating it yields CASSQGQGDNSPLHF. Full variable domain (rest looked up from reference TRBV2 and TRBJ1-6): EPEVTQTPSHQVTQMGQEVILRCVPISNHLYFYWYRQILGQKVEFLVSFYNNEISEKSEIFDDQFSVERPDGSNFTLKIRSTKLEDSAMYFCASSQGQGDNSPLHFGNGTRLTVT.